This T cell receptor (beta chain) is drawn from a study of cytomegalovirus exposure and HLA in healthy donors. Points from the study as a whole: There was a cluster of highly shared sequence variants that was likely a sequencing artifact. Earlier results showed most TCR beta V segments being productive about 87% or about 30% of the time. Analyses of presence/absence relied on an assumption of roughly uniform sequencing depth across donors.

This clone was detected a few times. Antigen: not known. The sample contains more than one DNA sequence encoding this CDR3. The PCR had 60 Vbeta and 13 Jbeta primers. In the study's own analysis: Some 11 million of the 80 million or so unique TCR beta chains counted in a later analysis were shared. Using immunoSEQ multiplex PCR, the repertoire was profiled, and TCRdb retains in-frame clones only, with some absent. The V and J calls and clone size come from that table; D and trimming were worked out from the DNA. The sample consists of roughly 80,000 clones, 60% to 70% of them appearing once. The V gene's germline CDR1 is SGHRS and CDR2 YFSETQ. CDR3 length: 12 amino acids. V was cut by 5 bases and J by 7 bases, with 7 bases left in between.

The chain couples TRBV5-1 to TRBJ1-6; the D is unclear. Sample: PBMCs. This sequence originates from a man aged 25-45 years in good health and CMV-seropositive. CDR3 residues: CASSLENSPLHF. The CDR3 region has the DNA TGCGCCAGCAGTTTAGAGAATTCACCCCTCCACTTT.